These 15 T cell receptor beta chains share one sample of origin, sequenced in a study of cytomegalovirus exposure and HLA in healthy donors. Researchers ran the PCR with 60 Vbeta and 13 Jbeta primers. Repertoires were generated with immunoSEQ multiplex PCR, while TCRdb's copy carries only in-frame clones and drops some. The sample includes about 180,000 clones, around four fifths of them seen just once. What was sequenced was PBMCs. The receptors stem from a woman between 50 and 59 years old in good health and CMV-seropositive.

The rearrangement links TRBV7-2 to TRBJ1-3, with D perhaps matching TRBD1 (5 bases). Looked up from germline, CDR1 is SGHTA and CDR2 is FQGNSA. V was shortened by 4 bases and J by 4 bases, with 8 bases between the two germline ends. The CDR3 runs 13 residues. As DNA, the CDR3 is TGTGCCAGCAGCTACGCAGGGGGAAACACCATATATTTT. Its translation is CASSYAGGNTIYF. Looking up the rest from reference TRBV7-2 and TRBJ1-3 gives the full variable domain: GAGVSQSPSNKVTEKGKDVELRCDPISGHTALYWYRQSLGQGLEFLIYFQGNSAPDKSGLPSDRFSAERTGGSVSTLTIQRTQQEDSAVYLCASSYAGGNTIYFGEGSWLTVV.

V gene TRBV7-2 combines with J gene TRBJ1-3; no reliable D call. Per germline, CDR1 SGHTA and CDR2 FQGNSA. V was clipped by 1 base and J by 4 bases, with 14 bases between them. This CDR3 region has 16 residues. CDR3 nucleotide sequence: TGTGCCAGCAGCTTAGTCCTAGGTCTCCCCGGAAACACCATATATTTT. It translates to CASSLVLGLPGNTIYF.

This clone was counted only a few times. V usage is TRBV5-5 and J usage is TRBJ2-5, with D perhaps TRBD2 (5 bases). This CDR3 has 16 amino acids. V was shortened by 4 bases and J by 7 bases, with 23 bases between the two germline ends. Germline CDR1 and CDR2: SGHKS and YYEKEE (reference sequence). The DNA for the CDR3 is TGTGCCAGCAGCCCGCCGGCGTGGGAAGATGCGGGGACCCAGTACTTC. It specifies CASSPPAWEDAGTQYF.

This chain links TRBV27 with TRBJ1-2, with D unclear. Germline V gene data show CDR1 as MNHEY and CDR2 as SMNVEV (reference sequence). V was shortened by 2 bases and J by 5 bases, with 6 bases between the two germline ends. This CDR3 contains 12 residues. The CDR3, as DNA: TGTGCCAGCAGTTTAAGCGGTTATGGCTACACCTTC. As protein: CASSLSGYGYTF.

V usage is TRBV23-1 and J usage is TRBJ2-3; weak D call: TRBD1 (6 bases). TRBV23-1 is marked as an open reading frame, function uncertain. The CDR3 runs to 16 residues. Trimming took 0 bases from V and 0 from J, leaving 10 bases between them. The CDR3 DNA reads TGCGCCAGCAGTCAATCGGGACAATCGAGCACAGATACGCAGTATTTT. It is translated as CASSQSGQSSTDTQYF.

CDR3 bases: TGTGCCAGCATGGAGCGGGAGTTGTACGAGCAGTACTTC. Encoded protein: CASMERELYEQYF. The V and J genes are TRBV21-1 and TRBJ2-7; the table's D call, TRBD2, has no DNA check behind it. TRBV21-1 is described as a pseudogene. CDR3 length: 13 residues.

This clone was observed a single time. The gene calls are TRBV5-1 and TRBJ1-2; D not certain. Germline lookup yields CDR1 SGHRS and CDR2 YFSETQ. Trimming left V 3 bases short and J 2 bases short, with 11 bases between. CDR3 length: 14 residues. The CDR3 spells CASSSRRKNYGYTF. The CDR3 DNA follows: TGCGCCAGCAGCTCCCGGCGGAAGAACTATGGCTACACCTTC.

The chain is built from TRBV2 and TRBJ2-7; possibly TRBD1 for D (5 bases). Trimming took off 4 bases at V and 0 bases at J, with 10 bases between the two ends. The CDR3 length is 14 residues. Germline V lookup: CDR1 SNHLY, CDR2 FYNNEI. This CDR3 is CASSGTDSSYEQYF. As DNA, the CDR3 is TGTGCCAGCAGTGGGACCGACAGCTCCTACGAGCAGTACTTC.

The chain combines TRBV11-2 with TRBJ2-5; D perhaps matches TRBD2 (7 bases). Germline V gene sequence: CDR1 SGHAT, CDR2 FQNNGV. The CDR3 is made up of 15 amino acids. The ends were cut back, 5 bases at V and 1 base at J, with 14 bases in the middle. The CDR3 DNA follows: TGTGCCAGCAGCCCCCTACGGGGGGCCCAAGAGACCCAGTACTTC. Its translation: CASSPLRGAQETQYF.

Details on this clone: Since the CDR3 does not end with the conserved phenylalanine or tryptophan, this likely comes from a read error. The chain has TRBV15 and TRBJ1-2; 7 bases agree with TRBD1. This CDR3 region has 13 residues. Per the germline V gene, CDR1 is LNHNV and CDR2 is YYDKDF (reference sequence). Germline trimming cut 9 bases from V and 4 bases from J; bases unmatched to any gene: 8. The CDR3 bases are TGTGCCACTGGGCAGGGGGAAGCCTATGGCTACACCCTC. Translated: CATGQGEAYGYTL.

This clone was detected only a few times. The V call is TRBV11-2, the J call TRBJ1-6; 9 nucleotides agree with TRBD1. The V segment lost 5 bases and the J segment 8 bases; nucleotides outside the gene matches: 16. CDR3 length: 18 amino acids. The germline gives CDR1 SGHAT, CDR2 FQNNGV. The DNA for the CDR3 is TGTGCCAGCAGCCCCTTTAGGTACGGGACAGGGAGAGATTCACCCCTCCACTTT. Residues: CASSPFRYGTGRDSPLHF.

This chain uses TRBV18 with TRBJ1-1, with 9 bases aligning to TRBD1. Germline CDR1 is KGHSH and CDR2 is LQKENI. Losses at the gene ends were 3 bases for V and 5 bases for J; bases not matched to a gene: 7. The length of the CDR3 is 15 residues. CDR3 sequence: CASSPADRGVTEAFF. CDR3 in DNA: TGTGCCAGCTCACCGGCGGACAGGGGAGTTACTGAAGCTTTCTTT. Variable domain in full (rest from reference TRBV18 and TRBJ1-1): NAGVMQNPRHLVRRRGQEARLRCSPMKGHSHVYWYRQLPEEGLKFMVYLQKENIIDESGMPKERFSAEFPKEGPSILRIQQVVRGDSAAYFCASSPADRGVTEAFFGQGTRLTVV.

This clone was seen a handful of times. The chain recombines TRBV28 with TRBJ1-5, with 8 bases identical to TRBD1. The germline V gene encodes CDR1 MDHEN and CDR2 SYDVKM. J lost 2 bases, V lost 7 bases, and 1 base had no gene match. The CDR3 runs to 13 residues. This CDR3 is CASTGQGNQPQHF. CDR3 nucleotides: TGTGCCAGCACGGGACAGGGCAATCAGCCCCAGCATTTT.

With respect to this clone: The sample has other DNA sequences that encode this CDR3 too. The genes are TRBV28 and TRBJ2-7, with TRBD1 identical over 7 bases. This CDR3 spans 16 amino acids. Germline V gives CDR1 MDHEN, CDR2 SYDVKM. V trimming: 7 bases; J trimming: 6 bases; junction bases outside the gene matches: 18. The CDR3 DNA follows: TGTGCCAGCATCCCCGCACACAGGGGAGACGATAGCGAGCAGTACTTC. Translating gives CASIPAHRGDDSEQYF. Together with reference TRBV28 and TRBJ2-7, the CDR3 gives the full variable domain: DVKVTQSSRYLVKRTGEKVFLECVQDMDHENMFWYRQDPGLGLRLIYFSYDVKMKEKGDIPEGYSVSREKKERFSLILESASTNQTSMYLCASIPAHRGDDSEQYFGPGTRLTVT.

In regard to this clone: A read error may produce the germline difference seen at one junction end. The same CDR3 can be traced to other DNA sequences in this sample. V gene TRBV6-1 combines with J gene TRBJ1-2; D uncertain. Germline-derived CDR1 and CDR2 are MNHNS and SASEGT. The CDR3 has 13 amino acids. The CDR3, as DNA: TGTGCCAGCAACGGGAACGCTAACTATGGTTACACCTTC. It codes for CASNGNANYGYTF.